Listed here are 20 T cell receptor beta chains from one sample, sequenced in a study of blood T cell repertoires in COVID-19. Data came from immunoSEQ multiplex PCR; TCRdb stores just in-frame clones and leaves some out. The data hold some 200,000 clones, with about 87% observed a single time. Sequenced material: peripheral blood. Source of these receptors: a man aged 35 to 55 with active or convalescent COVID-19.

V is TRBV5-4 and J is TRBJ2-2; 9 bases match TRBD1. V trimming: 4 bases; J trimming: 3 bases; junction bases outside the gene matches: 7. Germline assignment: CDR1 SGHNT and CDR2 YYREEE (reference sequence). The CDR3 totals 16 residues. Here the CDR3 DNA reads TGTGCCAGCAGCACCACAGGGGGCAGGTACACCGGGGAGCTGTTTTTT. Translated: CASSTTGGRYTGELFF.

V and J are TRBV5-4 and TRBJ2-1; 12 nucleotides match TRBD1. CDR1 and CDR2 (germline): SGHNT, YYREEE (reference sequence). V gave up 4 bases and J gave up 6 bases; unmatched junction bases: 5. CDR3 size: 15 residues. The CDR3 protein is CASSAGQGAPNEQFF. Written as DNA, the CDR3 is TGTGCCAGCAGCGCGGGACAGGGGGCCCCCAATGAGCAGTTCTTC.

CDR3 loop: CASSETITGGDYGYTF. The DNA for the CDR3 is TGCGCCAGCAGTGAGACAATAACAGGGGGCGACTATGGCTACACCTTC. The V call is TRBV10-2, the J call TRBJ1-2; 9 positions agree with TRBD1. In germline, CDR1 is WSHSY, CDR2 SAAADI. The CDR3 is 16 residues long. The V segment lost 2 bases and the J segment 3 bases; nucleotides outside the gene matches: 7.

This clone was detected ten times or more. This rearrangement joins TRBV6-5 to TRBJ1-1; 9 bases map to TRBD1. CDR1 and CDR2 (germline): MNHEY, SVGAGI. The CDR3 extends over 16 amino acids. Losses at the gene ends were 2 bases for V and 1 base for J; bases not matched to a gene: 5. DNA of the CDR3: TGTGCCAGCAGTTACCGGACAGGGGCTAAGAACACTGAAGCTTTCTTT. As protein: CASSYRTGAKNTEAFF.

The CDR3 region has the DNA TGTGCCAGCAGTTTAGCGGAGTTCACTGAAGCTTTCTTT. Translating gives CASSLAEFTEAFF. The chain combines TRBV12-3 or TRBV12-4 with TRBJ1-1; D not resolved. V was cut by 0 bases and J by 4 bases, with 6 bases left in between. The CDR3 contains 13 residues.

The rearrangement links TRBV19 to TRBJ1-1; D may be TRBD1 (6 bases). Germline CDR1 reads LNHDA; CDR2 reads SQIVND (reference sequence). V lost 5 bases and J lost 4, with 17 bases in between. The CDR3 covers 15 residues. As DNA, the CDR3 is TGTGCCAGTAGTGTGTCCCCGGTGGGGGCCACTGAAGCTTTCTTT. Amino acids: CASSVSPVGATEAFF. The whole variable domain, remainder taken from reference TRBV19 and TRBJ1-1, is DGGITQSPKYLFRKEGQNVTLSCEQNLNHDAMYWYRQDPGQGLRLIYYSQIVNDFQKGDIAEGYSVSREKKESFPLTVTSAQKNPTAFYLCASSVSPVGATEAFFGQGTRLTVV.

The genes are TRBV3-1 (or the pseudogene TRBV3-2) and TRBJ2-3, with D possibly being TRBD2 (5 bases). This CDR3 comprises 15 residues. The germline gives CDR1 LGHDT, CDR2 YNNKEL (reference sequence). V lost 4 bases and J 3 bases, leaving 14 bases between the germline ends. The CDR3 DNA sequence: TGTGCCAGCAGCCCCACGACCGTAGCGACAGATACGCAGTATTTT. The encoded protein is CASSPTTVATDTQYF.

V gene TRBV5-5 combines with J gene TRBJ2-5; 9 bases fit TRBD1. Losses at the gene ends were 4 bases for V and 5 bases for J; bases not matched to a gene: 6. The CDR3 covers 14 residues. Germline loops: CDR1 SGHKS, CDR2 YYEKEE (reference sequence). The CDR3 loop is CASSGTGRFETQYF. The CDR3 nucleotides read TGTGCCAGCAGCGGGACAGGGCGTTTCGAGACCCAGTACTTC.

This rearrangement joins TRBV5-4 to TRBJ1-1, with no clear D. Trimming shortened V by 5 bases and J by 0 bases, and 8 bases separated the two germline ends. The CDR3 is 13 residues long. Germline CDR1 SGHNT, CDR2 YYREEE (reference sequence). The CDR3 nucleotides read TGTGCCAGCAGGCCGGGTTTGAACACTGAAGCTTTCTTT. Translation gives CASRPGLNTEAFF.

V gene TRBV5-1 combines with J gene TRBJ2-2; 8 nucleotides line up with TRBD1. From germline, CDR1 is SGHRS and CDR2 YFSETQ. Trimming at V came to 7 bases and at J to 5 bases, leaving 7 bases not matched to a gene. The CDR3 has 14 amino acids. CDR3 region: CASAQGAGTGELFF. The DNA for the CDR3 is TGCGCCAGCGCCCAGGGGGCGGGGACCGGGGAGCTGTTTTTT.

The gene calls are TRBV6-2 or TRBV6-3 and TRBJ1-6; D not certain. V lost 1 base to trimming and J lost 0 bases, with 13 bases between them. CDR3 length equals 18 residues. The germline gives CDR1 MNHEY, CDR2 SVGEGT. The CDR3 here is CASSYFGGVSSYNSPLHF. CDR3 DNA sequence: TGTGCCAGCAGTTACTTCGGTGGAGTGAGCTCCTATAATTCACCCCTCCACTTT.

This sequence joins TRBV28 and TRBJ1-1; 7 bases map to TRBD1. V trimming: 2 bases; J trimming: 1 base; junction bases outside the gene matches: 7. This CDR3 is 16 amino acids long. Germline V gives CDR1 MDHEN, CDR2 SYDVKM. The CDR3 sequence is CASSLGQVTRNTEAFF. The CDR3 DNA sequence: TGTGCCAGCAGTTTAGGACAGGTCACCCGGAACACTGAAGCTTTCTTT.

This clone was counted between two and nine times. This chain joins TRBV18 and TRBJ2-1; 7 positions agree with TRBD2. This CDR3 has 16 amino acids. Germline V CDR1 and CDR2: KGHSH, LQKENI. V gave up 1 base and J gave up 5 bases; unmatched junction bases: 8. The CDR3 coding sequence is TGTGCCAGCTCACCACAGGGGACTATACTCCACAATGAGCAGTTCTTC. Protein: CASSPQGTILHNEQFF.

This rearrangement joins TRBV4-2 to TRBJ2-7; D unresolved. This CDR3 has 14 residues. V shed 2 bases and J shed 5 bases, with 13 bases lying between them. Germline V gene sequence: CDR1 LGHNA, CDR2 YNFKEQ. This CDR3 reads CASSQLSVAHEQYF. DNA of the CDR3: TGTGCCAGCAGCCAATTGAGCGTCGCTCACGAGCAGTACTTC.

The CDR3 sequence: CASSPAGAQNIQYF. DNA for the CDR3: TGTGCCAGCAGCCCAGCGGGTGCCCAAAACATTCAGTACTTC. This chain connects TRBV6-5 to TRBJ2-4, with D tentatively TRBD2 (6 bases). The V gene lost 6 bases and the J gene lost 5 bases, with 14 bases spanning the gap. Germline values: CDR1 MNHEY, CDR2 SVGAGI. The CDR3 is made up of 14 amino acids.

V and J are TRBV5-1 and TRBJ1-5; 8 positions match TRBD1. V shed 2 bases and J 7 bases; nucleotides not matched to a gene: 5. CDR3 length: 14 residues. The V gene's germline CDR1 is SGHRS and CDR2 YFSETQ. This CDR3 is CASSLGQGQQPQHF. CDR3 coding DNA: TGCGCCAGCAGCTTAGGACAGGGACAGCAGCCCCAGCATTTT. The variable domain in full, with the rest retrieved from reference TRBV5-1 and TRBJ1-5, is KAGVTQTPRYLIKTRGQQVTLSCSPISGHRSVSWYQQTPGQGLQFLFEYFSETQRNKGNFPGRFSGRQFSNSRSEMNVSTLELGDSALYLCASSLGQGQQPQHFGDGTRLSIL.

CDR3 sequence (DNA): TGTGCCAGCAGGGACACCTTCTCTGGAAACACCATATATTTT. Its protein product is CASRDTFSGNTIYF. The V gene is TRBV27, the J gene TRBJ1-3, with D possibly matching TRBD1 (5 bases). Trimming stripped 6 bases from V and 0 bases from J, with 9 bases between. Germline lookup yields CDR1 MNHEY and CDR2 SMNVEV (reference sequence). The CDR3 contains 14 residues.

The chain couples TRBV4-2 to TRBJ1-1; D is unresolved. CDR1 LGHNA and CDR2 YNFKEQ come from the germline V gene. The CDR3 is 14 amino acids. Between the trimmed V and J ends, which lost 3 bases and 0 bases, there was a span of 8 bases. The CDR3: CASSHPGMNTEAFF. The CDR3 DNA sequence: TGTGCCAGCAGCCACCCCGGGATGAACACTGAAGCTTTCTTT.

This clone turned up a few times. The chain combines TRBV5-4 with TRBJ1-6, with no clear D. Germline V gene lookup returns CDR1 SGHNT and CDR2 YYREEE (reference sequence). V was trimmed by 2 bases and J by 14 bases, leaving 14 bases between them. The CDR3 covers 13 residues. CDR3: CASSFTRESTLHF. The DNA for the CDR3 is TGTGCCAGCAGCTTTACGAGGGAATCAACCCTCCACTTT. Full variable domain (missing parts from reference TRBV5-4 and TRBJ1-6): ETGVTQSPTHLIKTRGQQVTLRCSSQSGHNTVSWYQQALGQGPQFIFQYYREEENGRGNFPPRFSGLQFPNYSSELNVNALELDDSALYLCASSFTRESTLHFGNGTRLTVT.

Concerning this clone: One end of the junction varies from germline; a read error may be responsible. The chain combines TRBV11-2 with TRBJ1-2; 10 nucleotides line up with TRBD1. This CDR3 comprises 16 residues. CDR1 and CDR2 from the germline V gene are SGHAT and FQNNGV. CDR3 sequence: CASSPTLDRGNYAYTF. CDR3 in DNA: TGTGCCAGCAGTCCAACCCTGGACAGGGGGAACTATGCCTACACCTTC.